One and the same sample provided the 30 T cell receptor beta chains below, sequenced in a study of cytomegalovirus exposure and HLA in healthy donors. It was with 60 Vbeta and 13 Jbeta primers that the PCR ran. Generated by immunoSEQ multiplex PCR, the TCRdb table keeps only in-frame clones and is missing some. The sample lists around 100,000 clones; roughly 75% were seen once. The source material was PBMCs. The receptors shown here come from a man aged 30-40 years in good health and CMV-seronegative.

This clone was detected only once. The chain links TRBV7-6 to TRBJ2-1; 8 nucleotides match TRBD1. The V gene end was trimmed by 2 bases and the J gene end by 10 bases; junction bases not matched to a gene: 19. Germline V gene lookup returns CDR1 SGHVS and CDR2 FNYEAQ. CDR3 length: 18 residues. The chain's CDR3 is CASSLIPSATGVVTEQFF. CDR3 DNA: TGTGCCAGCAGCTTAATTCCGAGTGCGACAGGGGTTGTGACAGAGCAGTTCTTC.

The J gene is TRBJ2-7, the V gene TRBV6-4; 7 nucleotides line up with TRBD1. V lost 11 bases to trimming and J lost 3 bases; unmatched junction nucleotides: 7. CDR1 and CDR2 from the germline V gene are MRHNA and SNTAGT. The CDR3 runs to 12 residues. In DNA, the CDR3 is TGTGCCCCTGGACAGGTTAACTACGAGCAGTACTTC. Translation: CAPGQVNYEQYF.

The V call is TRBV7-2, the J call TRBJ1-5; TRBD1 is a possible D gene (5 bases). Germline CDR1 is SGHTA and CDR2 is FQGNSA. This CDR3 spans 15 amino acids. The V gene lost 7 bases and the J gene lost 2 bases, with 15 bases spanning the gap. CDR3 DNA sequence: TGTGCCAGCAACACAGGCGGCCTGGGCAATCAGCCCCAGCATTTT. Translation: CASNTGGLGNQPQHF.

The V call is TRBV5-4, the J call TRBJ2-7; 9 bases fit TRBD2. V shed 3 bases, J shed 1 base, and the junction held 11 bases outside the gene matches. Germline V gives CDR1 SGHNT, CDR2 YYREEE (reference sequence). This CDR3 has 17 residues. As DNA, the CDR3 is TGTGCCAGCAGCTGGGCCCCTAGCGGGATTAGTTCCTACGAGCAGTACTTC. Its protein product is CASSWAPSGISSYEQYF. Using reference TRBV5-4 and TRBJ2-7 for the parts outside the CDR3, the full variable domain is ETGVTQSPTHLIKTRGQQVTLRCSSQSGHNTVSWYQQALGQGPQFIFQYYREEENGRGNFPPRFSGLQFPNYSSELNVNALELDDSALYLCASSWAPSGISSYEQYFGPGTRLTVT.

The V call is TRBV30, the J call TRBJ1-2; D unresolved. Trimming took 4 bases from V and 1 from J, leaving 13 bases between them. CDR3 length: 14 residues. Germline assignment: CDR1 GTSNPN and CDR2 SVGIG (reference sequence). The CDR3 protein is CAWIPGLLNYGYTF. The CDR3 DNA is TGTGCCTGGATACCTGGGCTACTTAACTATGGCTACACCTTC.

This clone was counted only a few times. The chain's CDR3 is CASSLEGREQFSREKLFF. In DNA, the CDR3 is TGTGCCAGCAGTTTGGAAGGGAGGGAGCAATTTAGTAGGGAAAAACTGTTTTTT. J is TRBJ1-4 and V is TRBV28, with no clear D. This CDR3 is 18 amino acids long. The germline V gene encodes CDR1 MDHEN and CDR2 SYDVKM. V gave up 3 bases and J gave up 8 bases, with 25 bases separating them.

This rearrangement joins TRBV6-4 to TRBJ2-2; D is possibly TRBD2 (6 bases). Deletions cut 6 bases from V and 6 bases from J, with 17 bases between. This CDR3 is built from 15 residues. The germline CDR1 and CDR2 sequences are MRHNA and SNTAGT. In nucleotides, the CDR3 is TGTGCCAGCAGACTCTCCTCGGAGGGGCCCGGGGAGCTGTTTTTT. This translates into CASRLSSEGPGELFF.

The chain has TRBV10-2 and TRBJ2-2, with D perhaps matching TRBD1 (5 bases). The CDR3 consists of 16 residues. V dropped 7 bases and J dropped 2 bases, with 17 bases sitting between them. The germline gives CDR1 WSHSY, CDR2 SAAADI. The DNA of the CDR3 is TGCGCCAGCACTGACTGGGGCCGGATAAACACCGGGGAGCTGTTTTTT. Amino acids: CASTDWGRINTGELFF.

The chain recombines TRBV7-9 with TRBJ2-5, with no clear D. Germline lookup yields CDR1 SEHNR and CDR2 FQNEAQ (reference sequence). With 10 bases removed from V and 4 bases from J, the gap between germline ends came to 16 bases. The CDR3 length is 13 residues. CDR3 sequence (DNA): TGTGCCACCACCTTGTCGGGTCGAGAGACCCAGTACTTC. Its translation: CATTLSGRETQYF.

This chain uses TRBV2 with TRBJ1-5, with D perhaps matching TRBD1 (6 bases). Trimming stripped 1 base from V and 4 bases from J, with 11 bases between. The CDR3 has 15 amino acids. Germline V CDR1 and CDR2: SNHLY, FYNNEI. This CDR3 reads CASSEDRGSNQPQHF. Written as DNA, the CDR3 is TGTGCCAGCAGTGAAGATAGGGGGTCTAATCAGCCCCAGCATTTT. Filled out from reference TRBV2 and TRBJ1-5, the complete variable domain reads EPEVTQTPSHQVTQMGQEVILRCVPISNHLYFYWYRQILGQKVEFLVSFYNNEISEKSEIFDDQFSVERPDGSNFTLKIRSTKLEDSAMYFCASSEDRGSNQPQHFGDGTRLSIL.

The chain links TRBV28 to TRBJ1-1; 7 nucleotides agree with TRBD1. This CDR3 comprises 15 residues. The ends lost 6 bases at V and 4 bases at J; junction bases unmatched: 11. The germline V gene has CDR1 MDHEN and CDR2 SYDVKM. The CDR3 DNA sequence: TGTGCCAGCAGCCACTCCGGGACAGCTTTCACTGAAGCTTTCTTT. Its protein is CASSHSGTAFTEAFF.

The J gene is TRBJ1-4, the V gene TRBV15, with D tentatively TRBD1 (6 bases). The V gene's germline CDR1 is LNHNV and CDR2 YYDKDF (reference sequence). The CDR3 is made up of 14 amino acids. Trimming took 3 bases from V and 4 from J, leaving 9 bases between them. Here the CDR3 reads CATSRTGRNEKLFF. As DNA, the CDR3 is TGTGCCACCAGCAGGACAGGCCGTAATGAAAAACTGTTTTTT.

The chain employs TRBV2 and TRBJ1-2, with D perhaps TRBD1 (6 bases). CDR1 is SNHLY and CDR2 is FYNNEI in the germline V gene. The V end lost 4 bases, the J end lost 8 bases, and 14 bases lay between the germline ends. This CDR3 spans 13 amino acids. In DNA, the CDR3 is TGTGCCAGCAGTGGGGCAGGGGATCAGGGCTACACCTTC. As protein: CASSGAGDQGYTF.

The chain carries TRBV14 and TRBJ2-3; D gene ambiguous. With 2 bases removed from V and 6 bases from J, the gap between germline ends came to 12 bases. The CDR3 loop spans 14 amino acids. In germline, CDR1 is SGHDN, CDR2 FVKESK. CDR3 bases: TGTGCCAGCAGCCAATTTCGGGTGGTCGATACGCAGTATTTT. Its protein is CASSQFRVVDTQYF. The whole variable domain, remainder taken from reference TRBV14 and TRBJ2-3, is EAGVTQFPSHSVIEKGQTVTLRCDPISGHDNLYWYRRVMGKEIKFLLHFVKESKQDESGMPNNRFLAERTGGTYSTLKVQPAELEDSGVYFCASSQFRVVDTQYFGPGTRLTVL.

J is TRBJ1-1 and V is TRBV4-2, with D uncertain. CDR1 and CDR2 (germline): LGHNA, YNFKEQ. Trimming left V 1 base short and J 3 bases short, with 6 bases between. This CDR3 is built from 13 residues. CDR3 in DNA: TGTGCCAGCAGCCAAGTGAGGGACACTGAAGCTTTCTTT. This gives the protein CASSQVRDTEAFF.

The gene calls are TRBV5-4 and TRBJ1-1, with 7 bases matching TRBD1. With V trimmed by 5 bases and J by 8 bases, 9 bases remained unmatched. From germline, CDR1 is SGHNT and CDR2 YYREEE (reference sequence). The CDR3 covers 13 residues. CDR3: CASSHKGGLEAFF. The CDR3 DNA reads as TGTGCCAGCAGTCATAAAGGGGGCCTGGAAGCTTTCTTT.

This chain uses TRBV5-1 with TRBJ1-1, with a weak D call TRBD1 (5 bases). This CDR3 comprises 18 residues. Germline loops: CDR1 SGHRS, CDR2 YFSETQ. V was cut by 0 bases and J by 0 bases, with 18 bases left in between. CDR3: CASSLDGRVPGLNTEAFF. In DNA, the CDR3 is TGCGCCAGCAGCTTGGACGGCAGGGTGCCAGGACTGAACACTGAAGCTTTCTTT. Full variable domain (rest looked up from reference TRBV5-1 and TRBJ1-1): KAGVTQTPRYLIKTRGQQVTLSCSPISGHRSVSWYQQTPGQGLQFLFEYFSETQRNKGNFPGRFSGRQFSNSRSEMNVSTLELGDSALYLCASSLDGRVPGLNTEAFFGQGTRLTVV.

CDR3 in DNA: TGTGCCAGTAGTATACGGGACAGGGAGGGGGGAGTTCAGTACTTC. Its protein is CASSIRDREGGVQYF. The chain has TRBV19 and TRBJ2-4, with 9 positions matching TRBD1. The V gene's germline CDR1 is LNHDA and CDR2 SQIVND (reference sequence). J was trimmed by 11 bases and V by 2 bases; bases with no gene match: 10. The CDR3 is made up of 15 amino acids.

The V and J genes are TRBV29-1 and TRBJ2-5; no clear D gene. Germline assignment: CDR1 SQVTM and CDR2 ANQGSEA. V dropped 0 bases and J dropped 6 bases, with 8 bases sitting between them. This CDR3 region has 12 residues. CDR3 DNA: TGCAGCGTTGAAGATGGGCCCCAGACCCAGTACTTC. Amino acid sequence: CSVEDGPQTQYF.

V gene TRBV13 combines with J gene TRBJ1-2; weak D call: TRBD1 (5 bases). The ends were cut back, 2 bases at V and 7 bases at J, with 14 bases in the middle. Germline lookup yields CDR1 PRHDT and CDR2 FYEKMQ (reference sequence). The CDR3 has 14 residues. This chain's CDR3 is CASSLKGDQSGYTF. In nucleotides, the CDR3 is TGTGCCAGCAGCTTAAAAGGGGATCAGAGTGGCTACACCTTC. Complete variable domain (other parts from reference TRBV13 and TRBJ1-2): AAGVIQSPRHLIKEKRETATLKCYPIPRHDTVYWYQQGPGQDPQFLISFYEKMQSDKGSIPDRFSAQQFSDYHSELNMSSLELGDSALYFCASSLKGDQSGYTFGSGTRLTVV.

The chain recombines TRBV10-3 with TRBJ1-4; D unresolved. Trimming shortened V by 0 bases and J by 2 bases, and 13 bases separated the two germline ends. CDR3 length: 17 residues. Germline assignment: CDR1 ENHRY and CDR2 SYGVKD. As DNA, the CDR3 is TGTGCCATCAGTGAGTCGGGCAAATCAGGCACTAATGAAAAACTGTTTTTT. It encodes CAISESGKSGTNEKLFF.

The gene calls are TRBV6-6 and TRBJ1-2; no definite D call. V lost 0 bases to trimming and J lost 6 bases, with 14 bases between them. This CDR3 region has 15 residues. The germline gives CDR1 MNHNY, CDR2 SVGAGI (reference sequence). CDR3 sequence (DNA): TGTGCCAGCAGTTACTCGTTTTTGGCCGCCGATGGCTACACCTTC. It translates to CASSYSFLAADGYTF.

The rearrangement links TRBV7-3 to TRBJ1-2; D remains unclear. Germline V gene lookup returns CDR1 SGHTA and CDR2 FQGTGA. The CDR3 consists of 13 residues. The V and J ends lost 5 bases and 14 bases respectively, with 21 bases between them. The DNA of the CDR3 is TGTGCCAGCAGCCTAGACCTTGACGGCCTCCAGACCTTC. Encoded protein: CASSLDLDGLQTF.

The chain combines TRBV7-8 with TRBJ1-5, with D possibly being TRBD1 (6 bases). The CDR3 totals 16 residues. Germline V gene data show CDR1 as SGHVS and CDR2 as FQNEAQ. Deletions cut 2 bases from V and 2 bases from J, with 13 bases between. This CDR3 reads CASSLRGGWGNQPQHF. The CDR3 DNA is TGTGCCAGCAGCTTAAGGGGGGGGTGGGGCAATCAGCCCCAGCATTTT.

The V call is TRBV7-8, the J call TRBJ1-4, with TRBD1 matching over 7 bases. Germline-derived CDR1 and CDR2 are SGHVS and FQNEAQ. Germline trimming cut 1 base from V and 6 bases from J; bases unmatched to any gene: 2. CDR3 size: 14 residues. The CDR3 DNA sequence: TGTGCCAGCAGCTTAGGAGGGGGCGATGAAAAACTGTTTTTT. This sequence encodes CASSLGGGDEKLFF.

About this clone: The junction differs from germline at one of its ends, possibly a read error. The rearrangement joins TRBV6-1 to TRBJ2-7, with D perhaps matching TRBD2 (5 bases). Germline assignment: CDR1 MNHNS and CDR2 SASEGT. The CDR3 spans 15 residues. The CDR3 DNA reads TGTGCCGGCAGTCCTCGGGGAGCCCTTTCCTACGAGCAGTACTTC. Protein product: CAGSPRGALSYEQYF.

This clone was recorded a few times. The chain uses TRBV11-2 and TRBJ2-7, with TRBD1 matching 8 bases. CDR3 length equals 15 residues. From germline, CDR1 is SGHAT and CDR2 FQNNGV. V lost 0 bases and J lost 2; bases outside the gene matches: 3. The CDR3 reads CASSLDRGQTYEQYF. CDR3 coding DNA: TGTGCCAGCAGCTTAGACAGGGGGCAAACCTACGAGCAGTACTTC.

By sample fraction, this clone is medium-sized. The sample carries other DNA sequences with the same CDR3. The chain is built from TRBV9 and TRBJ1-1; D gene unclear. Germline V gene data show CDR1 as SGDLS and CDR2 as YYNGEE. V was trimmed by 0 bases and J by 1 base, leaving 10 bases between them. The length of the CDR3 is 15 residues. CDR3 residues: CASSVDPDSNTEAFF. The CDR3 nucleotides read TGTGCCAGCAGCGTAGACCCAGACTCGAACACTGAAGCTTTCTTT.

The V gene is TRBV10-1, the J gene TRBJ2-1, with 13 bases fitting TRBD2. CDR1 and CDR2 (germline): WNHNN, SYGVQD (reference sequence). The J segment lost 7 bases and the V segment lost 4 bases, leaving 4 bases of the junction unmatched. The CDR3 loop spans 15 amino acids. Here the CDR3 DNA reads TGCGCCAGCAGTGCCACGGGACTAGCGGGGAATGAGCAGTTCTTC. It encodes CASSATGLAGNEQFF.

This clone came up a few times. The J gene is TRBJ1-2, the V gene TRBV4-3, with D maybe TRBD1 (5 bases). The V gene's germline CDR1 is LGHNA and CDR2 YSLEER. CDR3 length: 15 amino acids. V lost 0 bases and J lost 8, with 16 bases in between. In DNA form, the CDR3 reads TGCGCCAGCAGCCAAGATTCGCGGGGGGAGGGGGGCTACACCTTC. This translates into CASSQDSRGEGGYTF.